This T cell receptor beta chain was identified during a study of T cell repertoires in cytomegalovirus infection. Study as a whole: Newly reported HLA-C-restricted and thoroughly characterized HLA-B-restricted CMV epitopes were employed.

TCRdb analysed the reads with MiXCR anew, one entry per CDR3 protein. The data show approximately 990,000 distinct CDR3 sequences, roughly 30% seen once. The CDR3 covers 13 residues. V was clipped by 6 bases and J by 1 base, with 9 bases between them. Per germline, CDR1 MNHEY and CDR2 SMNVEV (reference sequence). Study conclusions and caveats: The study found HLA-C-restricted CMV-specific TCR beta clonotypes dominating the ex vivo response.

This clonotype has a count of ten or more. Its specificity is not known. This material consisted of cultured CD8+ T cells from PBMCs, taken from culture after CMV antigen stimulation. The chain uses TRBV27 and TRBJ1-1, with a weak D call TRBD1 (5 bases). This clonotype was obtained from a human donor in good health (CMV status not recorded). Some clones in this sample may be carry-over from other donors' samples. DNA for the CDR3: TGTGCCAGCAGCTTAGGGGCGAACACTGAAGCTTTCTTT. Encoded protein: CASSLGANTEAFF.